Presented here are 15 T cell receptor beta chains from one specimen sequenced in a study of chronic HIV infection and antiretroviral therapy. MiXCR, run by TCRdb on the 5' RACE reads, gives a single entry per CDR3 protein. The profile shows about 38,000 distinct CDR3 sequences, around 8.7% of them singletons. What was sequenced was peripheral blood. The receptor set was obtained from an adult who had HIV and had not received antiretroviral therapy, or was an uninfected healthy control (not recorded which).

J is TRBJ1-1 and V is TRBV5-5, with 9 nucleotides matching TRBD1. The CDR3 sequence is 15 residues long. CDR1 is SGHKS, CDR2 YYEKEE, per germline (reference sequence). Losses at the gene ends were 4 bases for V and 7 bases for J; bases not matched to a gene: 11. CDR3 in amino acids: CASSTGGPFPSEAFF. As DNA, the CDR3 is TGTGCCAGCAGCACAGGGGGCCCGTTTCCCAGTGAAGCTTTCTTT.

This rearrangement joins TRBV27 to TRBJ1-4, with TRBD1 matching 8 bases. CDR1 and CDR2 from the germline V gene are MNHEY and SMNVEV (reference sequence). This CDR3 spans 15 amino acids. V was clipped by 6 bases and J by 8 bases; unmatched bases: 11. The CDR3 DNA follows: TGTGCCAGCAGCCGGCGGACAGGGAAGGGGGAAAAACTGTTTTTT. It encodes CASSRRTGKGEKLFF.

This clonotype was recorded at least ten times. CDR3: CSANLAGSGYNEQFF. The CDR3 nucleotides read TGCAGTGCCAATCTAGCGGGCTCAGGCTACAATGAGCAGTTCTTC. This chain joins TRBV20-1 and TRBJ2-1; 8 nucleotides agree with TRBD2. Germline assignment: CDR1 DFQATT and CDR2 SNEGSKA (reference sequence). This CDR3 region has 15 residues. The ends lost 6 bases at V and 3 bases at J; junction bases unmatched: 10.

This clonotype was picked up many times. The chain employs TRBV4-1 and TRBJ2-7, with 10 positions matching TRBD2. V was clipped by 1 base and J by 2 bases; unmatched bases: 14. Per the germline V gene, CDR1 is MGHRA and CDR2 is YSYEKL. This CDR3 has 19 residues. The CDR3 loop is CASSQALKTPSGGTYEQYF. CDR3 nucleotides: TGCGCCAGCAGCCAAGCTCTCAAGACTCCTAGCGGGGGAACCTACGAGCAGTACTTC.

This clonotype was recorded at least ten times. The chain has TRBV5-1 and TRBJ2-3, with D possibly being TRBD1 (5 bases). The CDR3 totals 14 residues. V was pared by 2 bases and J by 0 bases, with 7 bases between. Germline CDR1 is SGHRS and CDR2 is YFSETQ. The CDR3 bases are TGCGCCAGCAGCTTAGGGGTGAGCACAGATACGCAGTATTTT. This encodes CASSLGVSTDTQYF.

CDR3 sequence: CASSENREAWQPQHF. The CDR3 DNA sequence: TGTGCCAGCAGTGAAAACCGGGAGGCGTGGCAGCCCCAGCATTTT. V is TRBV2 and J is TRBJ1-5; D remains unclear. V was pared by 2 bases and J by 7 bases, with 15 bases between. Germline V gene lookup returns CDR1 SNHLY and CDR2 FYNNEI. The CDR3 covers 15 residues.

This clonotype turned up a few times. V usage is TRBV28 and J usage is TRBJ1-3, with D possibly being TRBD1 (6 bases). The CDR3 length is 15 residues. Germline loops: CDR1 MDHEN, CDR2 SYDVKM. The germline V and J ends were trimmed by 8 bases and 1 base, with 15 bases remaining between them. The chain's CDR3 is CASRQGIFSGNTIYF. DNA of the CDR3: TGTGCCAGCCGGCAGGGGATATTTTCTGGAAACACCATATATTTT.

This clonotype was seen many times. This chain links TRBV2 with TRBJ2-3; D perhaps matches TRBD2 (5 bases). V was cut by 6 bases and J by 1 base, with 17 bases left in between. From germline, CDR1 is SNHLY and CDR2 FYNNEI. The CDR3 spans 16 residues. DNA for the CDR3: TGTGCCAGCAGGGATCGATTGGCGGGCCGCACAGATACGCAGTATTTT. It specifies CASRDRLAGRTDTQYF.

This clonotype was counted only a few times. The V and J genes are TRBV28 and TRBJ1-5; D remains unclear. With 8 bases removed from V and 5 bases from J, the gap between germline ends came to 16 bases. The CDR3 has 14 amino acids. CDR1 is MDHEN and CDR2 is SYDVKM in the germline V gene. The chain's CDR3 is CASRTATSDQPQHF. The CDR3 DNA is TGTGCCAGCCGGACCGCGACAAGTGATCAGCCCCAGCATTTT.

This clonotype was detected ten times or more. The chain couples TRBV28 to TRBJ2-2, with D possibly matching TRBD1 (6 bases). CDR3 length: 15 residues. Trimming pared 3 bases from V and 1 base from J, leaving 9 bases between. Germline V CDR1 and CDR2: MDHEN, SYDVKM. The CDR3 region is CASSFWTENTGELFF. The DNA for the CDR3 is TGTGCCAGCAGTTTTTGGACAGAGAACACCGGGGAGCTGTTTTTT.

This clonotype showed up many times. The chain is built from TRBV28 and TRBJ2-1, with 8 nucleotides matching TRBD1. The CDR3 is made up of 16 amino acids. Germline values: CDR1 MDHEN, CDR2 SYDVKM. V shed 7 bases and J 9 bases; nucleotides not matched to a gene: 17. The DNA for the CDR3 is TGTGCCAGCACCCAAATCATCCAGGGGGCGCGAAGTGAGCAGTTCTTC. This gives the protein CASTQIIQGARSEQFF.

This clonotype was seen repeatedly, ten times or more. This chain joins TRBV6-2 or TRBV6-3 and TRBJ1-1; D gene uncertain. Germline V gene sequence: CDR1 MNHEY, CDR2 SVGEGT. The CDR3 has 14 residues. With 5 bases removed from V and 8 bases from J, the gap between germline ends came to 18 bases. The DNA of the CDR3 is TGTGCCAGCAGTGCCAATCGACGACGGGGAGAAGCTTTCTTT. Its protein is CASSANRRRGEAFF.

The table lists this clonotype with a few counts. This chain uses TRBV4-2 with TRBJ1-3; D remains ambiguous. V lost 1 base and J lost 3, with 13 bases in between. CDR1 and CDR2 (germline): LGHNA, YNFKEQ. The CDR3 runs 16 residues. The CDR3: CASSQGAVGVGNTIYF. CDR3 coding DNA: TGTGCCAGCAGCCAAGGGGCAGTCGGAGTTGGAAACACCATATATTTT.

Notes on this clonotype: Its ends do not fully match the called genes, so a read error is possible. The rearrangement joins TRBV7-9 to TRBJ1-3; TRBD1 might be the D (6 bases). The length of the CDR3 is 13 residues. Germline V gives CDR1 SEHNR, CDR2 FQNEAQ (reference sequence). This CDR3 is CASSHRDGNTVYF. The CDR3, as DNA: TGTGCCAGCAGCCACAGGGATGGAAACACCGTATATTTT.

The chain employs TRBV3-1 and TRBJ1-1; D gene uncertain. From germline, CDR1 is LGHDT and CDR2 YNNKEL (reference sequence). The CDR3 runs 14 residues. V lost 4 bases, J lost 1 base, and 10 bases lay in between. The CDR3 is CASSRHSPNTEAFF. The CDR3 DNA reads TGTGCCAGCAGCCGCCACTCACCGAACACTGAAGCTTTCTTT. The variable domain in full, with the rest retrieved from reference TRBV3-1 and TRBJ1-1, is DTAVSQTPKYLVTQMGNDKSIKCEQNLGHDTMYWYKQDSKKFLKIMFSYNNKELIINETVPNRFSPKSPDKAHLNLHINSLELGDSAVYFCASSRHSPNTEAFFGQGTRLTVV.